This T cell receptor beta chain was observed in a study of blood T cell repertoires in COVID-19. The CDR3 runs 17 residues. Germline assignment: CDR1 MNHEY and CDR2 SVGEGT. V was trimmed by 6 bases and J by 5 bases, leaving 23 bases between them. TCRdb's copy holds only in-frame clones and misses some; the assay was immunoSEQ multiplex PCR. This repertoire shows some 140,000 clones, roughly 80% found once; its top ten account for approximately 18%. This TCR was recovered from a woman aged 80 or older with acute or convalescent COVID-19. Sequenced sample: peripheral blood. The chain employs TRBV6-2 or TRBV6-3 and TRBJ1-5; possible D gene TRBD1, 5 bases. DNA for the CDR3: TGTGCCAGCAGCCCCGGGACTTTGGGAATTATTTATCAGCCCCAGCATTTT. Amino acid sequence: CASSPGTLGIIYQPQHF.